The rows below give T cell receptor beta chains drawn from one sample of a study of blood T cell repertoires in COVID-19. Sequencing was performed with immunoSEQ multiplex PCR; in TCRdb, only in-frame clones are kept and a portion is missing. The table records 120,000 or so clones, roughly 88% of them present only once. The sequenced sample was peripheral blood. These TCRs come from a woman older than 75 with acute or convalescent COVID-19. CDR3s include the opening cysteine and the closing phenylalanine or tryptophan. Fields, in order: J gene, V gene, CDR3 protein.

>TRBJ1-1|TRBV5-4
CASSLVLGGTEAFF
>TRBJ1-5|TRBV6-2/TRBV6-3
CASSAPGTGRRSQPQHF
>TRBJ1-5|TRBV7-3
CASSLARVGQPQHF
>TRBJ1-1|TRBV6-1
CASSEGQGLGAFF
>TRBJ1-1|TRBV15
CATSRQGVSTEAFF
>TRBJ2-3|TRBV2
CASLGGLSDTQYF
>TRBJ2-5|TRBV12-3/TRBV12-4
CASSLVGAETQYF
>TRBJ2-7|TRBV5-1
CASNPGQGYEQYF
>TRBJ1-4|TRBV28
CASSPATGVYNEKLFF
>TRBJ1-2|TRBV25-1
CASSEAYRGYGYTF
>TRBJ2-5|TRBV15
CATSRGQPQETQYF
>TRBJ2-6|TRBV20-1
CSAFDRDVLTF
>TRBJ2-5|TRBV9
CASSVVGAEGSGETQYF
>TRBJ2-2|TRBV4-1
CASSQVPIENSGELFF
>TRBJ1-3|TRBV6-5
CASIGASGNTIYF
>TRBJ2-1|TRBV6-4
CASSMSGKNEQFF
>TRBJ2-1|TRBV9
CASSVRAPTWDRHNEQFF
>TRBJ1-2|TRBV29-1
CSVVGQNYGYTF
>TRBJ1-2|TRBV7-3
CASSASGGYGYTF
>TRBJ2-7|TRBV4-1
CASSQVQGSAYEQYF
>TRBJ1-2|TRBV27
CASSVDSTNYGYTF
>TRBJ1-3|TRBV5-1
CASSLGQGGNTIYF
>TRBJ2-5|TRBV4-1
CASSQVRGETQYF
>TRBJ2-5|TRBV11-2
CASSLTSAAETQYF
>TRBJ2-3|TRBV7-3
CASSLRTSADTQYF
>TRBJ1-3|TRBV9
CASSVSTGTNTIYF
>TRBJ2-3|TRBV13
CASRERIRGADTQYF
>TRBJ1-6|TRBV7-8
CASSLEAGVGSPLHF
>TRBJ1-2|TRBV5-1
CASSLVAGNYGYTF
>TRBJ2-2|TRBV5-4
CASSMSSGRSTGELFF
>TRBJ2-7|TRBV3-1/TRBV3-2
CASSQGWSSYEQYF
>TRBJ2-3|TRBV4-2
CASSQDSGGTDTQYF
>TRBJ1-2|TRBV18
CASSHRGQGTDYGYTF
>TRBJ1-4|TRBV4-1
CASSQEGLGGLGEKLFF
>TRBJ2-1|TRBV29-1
CSVEVLTDEQFF
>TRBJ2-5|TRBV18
CASSPTRETQYF
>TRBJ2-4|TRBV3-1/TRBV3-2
CASSQVSQGAKNIQYF